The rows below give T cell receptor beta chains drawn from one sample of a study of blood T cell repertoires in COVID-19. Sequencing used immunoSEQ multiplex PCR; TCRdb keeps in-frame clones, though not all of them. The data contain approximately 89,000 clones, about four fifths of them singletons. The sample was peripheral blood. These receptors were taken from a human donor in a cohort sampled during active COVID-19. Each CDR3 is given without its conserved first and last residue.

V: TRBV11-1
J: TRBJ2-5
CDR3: ASSLFISGETQY

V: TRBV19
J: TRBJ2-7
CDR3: ASSIARDSYEQY

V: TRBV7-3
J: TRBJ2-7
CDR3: ASSFLQGGEQY

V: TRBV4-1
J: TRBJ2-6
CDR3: ASSQALSPGTGAGANVLT

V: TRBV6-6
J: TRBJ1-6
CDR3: ASSSQGVDYSPLH

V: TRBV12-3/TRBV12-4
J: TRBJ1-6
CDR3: ASRQGNSPLH

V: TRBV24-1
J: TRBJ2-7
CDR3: ATSDLRGEQY

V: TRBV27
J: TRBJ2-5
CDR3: ASSLSQGARFQETQY

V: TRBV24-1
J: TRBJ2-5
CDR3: ATSDLQKTQY

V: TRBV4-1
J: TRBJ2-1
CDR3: ASSQGGTRAYNEQF

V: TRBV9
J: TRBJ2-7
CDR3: ASSKIGTGGAGEQY

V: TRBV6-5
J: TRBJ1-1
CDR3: ASSYQGRNTEAF

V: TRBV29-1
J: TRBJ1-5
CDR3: SVGEGSNQPQH

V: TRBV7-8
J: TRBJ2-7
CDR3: ASSLADSLAGGEQY

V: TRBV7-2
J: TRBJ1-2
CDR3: ASSSDRVGYT

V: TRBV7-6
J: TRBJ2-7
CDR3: ASSPGGADYEQY

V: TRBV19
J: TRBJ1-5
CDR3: ASSRGQVPNQPQH

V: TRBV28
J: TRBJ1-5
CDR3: ASSSDRDRDSNQPQH

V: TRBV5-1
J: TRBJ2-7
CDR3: ASSLAGGAGGPNEQY

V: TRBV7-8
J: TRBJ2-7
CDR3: ASSLTSGTTYEQY

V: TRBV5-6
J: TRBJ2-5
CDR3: ASSLERLVRETQY

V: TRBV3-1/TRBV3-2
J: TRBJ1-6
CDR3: ASSRPAPNSPLH

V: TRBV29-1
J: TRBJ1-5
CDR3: SVAPTGGANQPQH

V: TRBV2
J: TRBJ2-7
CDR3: ASRITSDQQY

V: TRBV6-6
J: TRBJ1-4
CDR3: ASSWTGDEKLF

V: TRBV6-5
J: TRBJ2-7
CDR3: ASIRAGGASYEQY